This entry lists 23 T cell receptor beta chains sequenced from one sample in a study of shared clonotypes between healthy human individuals. Assay used: immunoSEQ multiplex PCR; TCRdb lists only in-frame clones, some missing. The top ten clones hold about 1% of a sample with about 1.5 million clones, about 96% of them seen once. The sample was naive CD4+ T cells sorted from blood. The subset denotes: CD45RA+ positively selected. These receptors were obtained from a young man in good health.

The J gene is TRBJ2-7, the V gene TRBV6-6; 11 nucleotides match TRBD2. The CDR3 extends over 15 amino acids. The germline CDR1 and CDR2 sequences are MNHNY and SVGAGI (reference sequence). Losses at the gene ends were 6 bases for V and 3 bases for J; bases not matched to a gene: 7. CDR3 residues: CASSWETSGDYEQYF. CDR3 nucleotide sequence: TGTGCCAGCAGCTGGGAGACTAGCGGGGACTACGAGCAGTACTTC.

The chain employs TRBV9 and TRBJ2-7; TRBD2 agrees at 10 bases. The CDR3 contains 15 residues. V shed 4 bases, J shed 5 bases, and the junction held 9 bases outside the gene matches. Germline values: CDR1 SGDLS, CDR2 YYNGEE. CDR3 in DNA: TGTGCCAGCAGCAAGGAACTAGCGGGAATGAACGAGCAGTACTTC. Residues: CASSKELAGMNEQYF.

This rearrangement joins TRBV5-1 to TRBJ2-3; D unclear. The CDR3 consists of 12 residues. The V end was cut by 0 bases, the J end by 5 bases, with 4 bases between. Germline CDR1 SGHRS, CDR2 YFSETQ. The CDR3 region is CASSLEIDTQYF. CDR3 bases: TGCGCCAGCAGCTTGGAAATAGATACGCAGTATTTT.

The chain recombines TRBV27 with TRBJ1-4; 8 bases map to TRBD1. Germline trimming cut 3 bases from V and 5 bases from J; bases unmatched to any gene: 2. This CDR3 has 14 amino acids. Per germline, CDR1 MNHEY and CDR2 SMNVEV (reference sequence). The CDR3 is CASSFRTGNEKLFF. The CDR3, as DNA: TGTGCCAGCAGTTTTCGGACAGGGAATGAAAAACTGTTTTTT. The variable domain in full, completed from reference TRBV27 and TRBJ1-4, reads EAQVTQNPRYLITVTGKKLTVTCSQNMNHEYMSWYRQDPGLGLRQIYYSMNVEVTDKGDVPEGYKVSRKEKRNFPLILESPSPNQTSLYFCASSFRTGNEKLFFGSGTQLSVL.

CDR3 amino acids: CASLTGVKNTEAFF. Written as DNA, the CDR3 is TGTGCCAGTCTGACAGGGGTGAAGAACACTGAAGCTTTCTTT. The rearrangement uses TRBV2 and TRBJ1-1; 8 nucleotides match TRBD1. Trimming cost V 9 bases and J 1 base; bases outside gene matches: 7. The CDR3 is made up of 14 amino acids. Germline V gene sequence: CDR1 SNHLY, CDR2 FYNNEI.

V is TRBV27 and J is TRBJ1-5, with D maybe TRBD1 (6 bases). This CDR3 region has 15 residues. V lost 6 bases, J lost 1 base, and 13 bases lay in between. Germline V gives CDR1 MNHEY, CDR2 SMNVEV (reference sequence). CDR3 bases: TGTGCCAGCAGCTATACAGGGTTGAGCAATCAGCCCCAGCATTTT. Translated, it gives CASSYTGLSNQPQHF.

The table lists this clone with a count of one. This rearrangement joins TRBV10-3 to TRBJ2-7; D is unclear. Germline loops: CDR1 ENHRY, CDR2 SYGVKD. The CDR3 loop spans 11 amino acids. V was shortened by 11 bases and J by 3 bases, with 11 bases between the two germline ends. CDR3 DNA: TGTGCCGCGATGGGCGTCTACGAGCAGTACTTC. Protein product: CAAMGVYEQYF.

The rearrangement links TRBV28 to TRBJ1-5; 10 bases fit TRBD1. This CDR3 is 13 amino acids long. Trimming at V came to 6 bases and at J to 9 bases, leaving 5 bases not matched to a gene. Germline V gives CDR1 MDHEN, CDR2 SYDVKM. The DNA of the CDR3 is TGTGCCAGCAGAGGGACAGGGGCGATGCCCCAGCATTTT. Translation: CASRGTGAMPQHF.

With regard to this clone: Other DNA sequences from this sample encode an identical CDR3 as well. This CDR3 is CASSPPGTSYNEQFF. The CDR3 region has the DNA TGTGCCAGCTCACCTCCCGGGACCTCCTACAATGAGCAGTTCTTC. The chain carries TRBV18 and TRBJ2-1; D assignment may be TRBD1 or TRBD2 (5 bases each). The V gene's germline CDR1 is KGHSH and CDR2 LQKENI. The CDR3 loop spans 15 amino acids. Between the trimmed V and J ends, which lost 3 bases and 0 bases, there was a span of 9 bases.

The rearrangement joins TRBV6-1 to TRBJ1-5; D not resolved. CDR1 and CDR2 from the germline V gene are MNHNS and SASEGT. V was cut by 3 bases and J by 6 bases, with 15 bases left in between. This CDR3 is 15 amino acids long. CDR3: CASSEGRALSQPQHF. The DNA for the CDR3 is TGTGCCAGCAGTGAGGGGAGGGCTTTAAGTCAGCCCCAGCATTTT.

In DNA form, the CDR3 reads TGTGCCAGCAGTACTACCAGGGTGAGTCAGCCCCAGCATTTT. It is translated as CASSTTRVSQPQHF. The V call is TRBV6-5, the J call TRBJ1-5, with D maybe TRBD1 (5 bases). Trimming cost V 5 bases and J 6 bases, with 14 bases left between them. Per the germline V gene, CDR1 is MNHEY and CDR2 is SVGAGI. This CDR3 has 14 residues.

The chain couples TRBV5-5 to TRBJ2-7; D is uncertain. The CDR3 runs to 15 residues. The V end lost 1 base, the J end lost 3 bases, and 14 bases lay between the germline ends. The germline CDR1 and CDR2 sequences are SGHKS and YYEKEE (reference sequence). CDR3: CASSLLVILGYEQYF. CDR3 sequence (DNA): TGTGCCAGCAGCTTGTTAGTCATTTTAGGCTACGAGCAGTACTTC.

The V gene is TRBV18, the J gene TRBJ2-1, with 9 nucleotides matching TRBD2. CDR3 size: 15 residues. Germline trimming cut 7 bases from V and 9 bases from J; bases unmatched to any gene: 13. The germline V gene has CDR1 KGHSH and CDR2 LQKENI. The CDR3 spells CASCPRGSGRVEQFF. CDR3 coding DNA: TGTGCCAGCTGCCCGCGAGGTAGCGGGAGAGTTGAGCAGTTCTTC.

V usage is TRBV28 and J usage is TRBJ2-2; D may correspond to TRBD1 or TRBD2 (5 bases each). The CDR3 length is 15 residues. Looked up from germline, CDR1 is MDHEN and CDR2 is SYDVKM. Trimming took 8 bases from V and 4 from J, leaving 17 bases between them. CDR3 coding DNA: TGTGCCAGCTCATGGGGCGGACTGGGCACCGGGGAGCTGTTTTTT. Residues: CASSWGGLGTGELFF.

This chain links TRBV28 with TRBJ2-7, with D possibly called TRBD1 or TRBD2 (5 bases each). V was trimmed by 7 bases and J by 0 bases, leaving 16 bases between them. Germline-derived CDR1 and CDR2 are MDHEN and SYDVKM. CDR3 length equals 15 residues. The CDR3 nucleotides read TGTGCCAGCACTCACCGCAACGGGGCCTCCTACGAGCAGTACTTC. Residues: CASTHRNGASYEQYF.

V gene TRBV28 combines with J gene TRBJ2-7; D is uncertain. CDR3 length: 14 residues. Germline CDR1 reads MDHEN; CDR2 reads SYDVKM. V lost 3 bases to trimming and J lost 2 bases, with 11 bases between them. The CDR3 coding sequence is TGTGCCAGCAGTTTTGGCCGGGTCGCCTACGAGCAGTACTTC. This codes for CASSFGRVAYEQYF.

The V call is TRBV28, the J call TRBJ2-1, with D hard to call. V was pared by 2 bases and J by 6 bases, with 2 bases between. Per germline, CDR1 MDHEN and CDR2 SYDVKM. The CDR3 loop spans 11 amino acids. CDR3: CASSLLNEQFF. In DNA form, the CDR3 reads TGTGCCAGCAGTTTACTCAATGAGCAGTTCTTC.

V usage is TRBV28 and J usage is TRBJ1-1, with 7 nucleotides matching TRBD1. Germline V CDR1 and CDR2: MDHEN, SYDVKM. V was clipped by 2 bases and J by 7 bases; unmatched bases: 1. This CDR3 spans 12 amino acids. The CDR3 protein is CASSLNRGEAFF. The CDR3 DNA is TGTGCCAGCAGTTTAAACAGGGGTGAAGCTTTCTTT.

The chain employs TRBV2 and TRBJ1-4; D uncertain. This CDR3 contains 14 residues. Trimming stripped 7 bases from V and 6 bases from J, with 15 bases between. CDR1 is SNHLY, CDR2 FYNNEI, per germline. The CDR3 spells CASTRREEDEKLFF. The CDR3 nucleotides read TGTGCCAGCACCAGGCGGGAAGAGGATGAAAAACTGTTTTTT.

The V and J genes are TRBV7-2 and TRBJ1-2; D might be TRBD1 (5 bases). The CDR3 extends over 14 amino acids. V lost 1 base and J lost 5, with 11 bases in between. CDR1 is SGHTA, CDR2 FQGNSA, per germline. CDR3: CASSLVGEVYGYTF. In nucleotides, the CDR3 is TGTGCCAGCAGCTTAGTAGGGGAGGTTTATGGCTACACCTTC. Complete variable domain (other parts from reference TRBV7-2 and TRBJ1-2): GAGVSQSPSNKVTEKGKDVELRCDPISGHTALYWYRQSLGQGLEFLIYFQGNSAPDKSGLPSDRFSAERTGGSVSTLTIQRTQQEDSAVYLCASSLVGEVYGYTFGSGTRLTVV.

This rearrangement joins TRBV9 to TRBJ2-2; the D gene is possibly TRBD1 (7 bases). CDR1 is SGDLS and CDR2 is YYNGEE in the germline V gene. The V end lost 2 bases, the J end lost 5 bases, and 25 bases lay between the germline ends. This CDR3 is 19 amino acids long. CDR3 DNA sequence: TGTGCCAGCAGCGTTTCCATGACAGGGCTACGCGCGGGGACCGGGGAGCTGTTTTTT. Its protein is CASSVSMTGLRAGTGELFF.

The V gene is TRBV28, the J gene TRBJ1-2; the D is unclear. CDR3 length equals 13 residues. The ends were cut back, 3 bases at V and 4 bases at J, with 9 bases in the middle. Germline V gene sequence: CDR1 MDHEN, CDR2 SYDVKM. The CDR3: CASSLEVVYGYTF. The DNA for the CDR3 is TGTGCCAGCAGTTTGGAAGTAGTCTATGGCTACACCTTC.

This chain joins TRBV7-2 and TRBJ1-2; maybe TRBD1 (5 bases). The V gene lost 5 bases and the J gene lost 6 bases, with 13 bases spanning the gap. Per germline, CDR1 SGHTA and CDR2 FQGNSA. The CDR3 has 13 residues. This CDR3 reads CASSEGQGNGYTF. Written as DNA, the CDR3 is TGTGCCAGCAGCGAGGGGCAGGGTAATGGCTACACCTTC.